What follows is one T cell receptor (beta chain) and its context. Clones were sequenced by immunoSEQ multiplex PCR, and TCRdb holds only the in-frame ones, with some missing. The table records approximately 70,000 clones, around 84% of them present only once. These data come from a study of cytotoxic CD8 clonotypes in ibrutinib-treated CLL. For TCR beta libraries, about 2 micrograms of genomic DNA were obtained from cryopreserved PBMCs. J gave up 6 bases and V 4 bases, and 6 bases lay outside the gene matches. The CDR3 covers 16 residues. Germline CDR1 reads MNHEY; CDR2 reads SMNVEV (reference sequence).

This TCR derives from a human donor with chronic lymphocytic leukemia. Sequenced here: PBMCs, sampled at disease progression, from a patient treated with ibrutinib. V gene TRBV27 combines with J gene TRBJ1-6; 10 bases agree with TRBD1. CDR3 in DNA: TGTGCCAGCAGTTCGGCGACAGGGGGCTCTAATTCACCCCTCCACTTT. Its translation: CASSSATGGSNSPLHF.